This T cell receptor (beta chain) was recorded in a study of T cell repertoires in cytomegalovirus infection. Looking at the study overall: Selection of CMV epitopes for the study included recently identified HLA-C-restricted and well-studied HLA-B-restricted ones. TCR beta signatures that were public indicated CMV infection and matching HLA type.

Comment on this clonotype: Its antigen is as yet unknown.

Study conclusions and caveats: There were carriers of CMV plus the relevant HLA, and cumulative public TCR beta family frequency identified them. HLA-C-restricted CMV clonotypes gave the most frequent clonotype in two of eight donors.

TCRdb reprocessed the reads via MiXCR and lists one record per CDR3 protein. The table shows 300,000 to 400,000 distinct CDR3 sequences, with about 28% occurring only once. The V gene lost 5 bases and the J gene lost 3 bases, with 10 bases spanning the gap. The V gene's germline CDR1 is SGHVS and CDR2 FNYEAQ. The CDR3 consists of 13 residues. V is TRBV7-6 and J is TRBJ2-5, with D tentatively TRBD1 (5 bases). The sequence derives from a human donor in good health (CMV status not recorded). Some clones in this sample may be carry-over from other donors' samples. The sample was cultured PBMCs, taken from culture after CMV antigen stimulation. The CDR3: CASSPRQKETQYF. DNA for the CDR3: TGTGCCAGCAGCCCTAGACAGAAAGAGACCCAGTACTTC.